Below are 32 T cell receptor beta chains sequenced from a single sample in a study of T cells after posttransplantation cyclophosphamide (dated by TCRdb to 2016 to 2018). To prepare the library, the immunoSEQ multiplex PCR assay was applied. In its TCRdb copy, this immuneACCESS table keeps in-frame sequences only and misses some clones. Where compared with another copy, unresolved V genes explain less than half of these, and the others have no known cause. This sample holds under 50,000 clones; roughly 88% were observed only once. Of the sample, under 3% falls within the top ten clones. The meaning of the sample's treatment or condition label: high-dose cyclophosphamide on days +3 and +4 as single-agent GVHD prophylaxis. PTCy patients received busulfan and fludarabine conditioning, a related or unrelated marrow graft, and cyclophosphamide on days +3 and +4. This specimen consisted of PBMCs, obtained around 67 days after allogeneic stem cell transplant with posttransplant cyclophosphamide. All receptors come from a male patient aged 60 to 75 who received an allogeneic stem cell transplant from a related donor and was CMV-positive. Donor T cells from the graft may be present among the T cells after a transplant.

CDR3 coding DNA: TGTGCCAGCAGCTATTACTTCGGGGAACGAGTACGAGGCGGCTACACCTTC. Its translation is CASSYYFGERVRGGYTF. The chain has TRBV5-6 and TRBJ1-2; D uncertain. The CDR3 is 17 residues long. Trimming shortened V by 3 bases and J by 8 bases, and 26 bases separated the two germline ends. CDR1 and CDR2 (germline): SGHDT, YYEEEE.

The chain combines TRBV10-2 with TRBJ2-3, with D possibly being TRBD2 (6 bases). Germline loops: CDR1 WSHSY, CDR2 SAAADI. V was trimmed by 6 bases and J by 6 bases, leaving 16 bases between them. This CDR3 contains 14 residues. The CDR3 DNA reads as TGCGCCAGCAGCGAACTAGCCCTCCCTGATACGCAGTATTTT. Its protein product is CASSELALPDTQYF.

V and J are TRBV5-8 and TRBJ1-2; D is possibly TRBD1 (6 bases). Trimming removed 1 base from V and 1 base from J, with 11 bases in between. In germline, CDR1 is SGHTS, CDR2 YDEGEE. The CDR3 totals 15 residues. DNA of the CDR3: TGTGCCAGCAGCTTGCCAGGGGCTGGTAACTATGGCTACACCTTC. Translating gives CASSLPGAGNYGYTF.

This clone was seen once. V usage is TRBV14 and J usage is TRBJ1-1, with D perhaps matching TRBD1 (5 bases). Per the germline V gene, CDR1 is SGHDN and CDR2 is FVKESK. The length of the CDR3 is 13 residues. V lost 3 bases and J 1 base, leaving 6 bases between the germline ends. The CDR3 sequence: CASSQGQNTEAFF. The DNA for the CDR3 is TGTGCCAGCAGCCAGGGGCAGAACACTGAAGCTTTCTTT.

CDR3 bases: TGTGCCAGCAGTATAACAGGGGTCCTCCAAGAGACCCAGTACTTC. Its protein product is CASSITGVLQETQYF. V and J are TRBV28 and TRBJ2-5, with 7 bases lining up with TRBD1. CDR1 and CDR2 from the germline V gene are MDHEN and SYDVKM. V lost 5 bases, J lost 1 base, and 7 bases stayed unmatched. This CDR3 has 15 residues.

The V and J genes are TRBV4-1 and TRBJ1-2; 9 positions match TRBD1. Germline V gene sequence: CDR1 MGHRA, CDR2 YSYEKL. The CDR3 is made up of 16 amino acids. Trimming at V came to 0 bases and at J to 5 bases, leaving 7 bases not matched to a gene. In nucleotides, the CDR3 is TGCGCCAGCAGCCAAGATCCAACAGGGGGCTCGTATGGCTACACCTTC. Translation gives CASSQDPTGGSYGYTF.

The chain joins TRBV18 to TRBJ1-1, with 7 bases matching TRBD1. V gave up 3 bases and J gave up 2 bases; unmatched junction bases: 6. Germline assignment: CDR1 KGHSH and CDR2 LQKENI. CDR3 size: 15 residues. The CDR3 DNA is TGTGCCAGCTCACCCCTACAGGGGACCAACACTGAAGCTTTCTTT. Its protein is CASSPLQGTNTEAFF.

The genes are TRBV13 and TRBJ2-5; a possible D gene is TRBD1 (6 bases). With 5 bases removed from V and 5 bases from J, the gap between germline ends came to 12 bases. Germline V CDR1 and CDR2: PRHDT, FYEKMQ (reference sequence). The CDR3 extends over 13 amino acids. CDR3 loop: CASSGQFQETQYF. Written as DNA, the CDR3 is TGTGCCAGCAGCGGACAGTTCCAGGAGACCCAGTACTTC.

This chain joins TRBV6-1 and TRBJ2-2, with D tentatively TRBD1 (6 bases). This CDR3 region has 14 residues. The V gene lost 4 bases and the J gene lost 5 bases, with 11 bases spanning the gap. Germline V CDR1 and CDR2: MNHNS, SASEGT. CDR3 sequence (DNA): TGTGCCAGCAGTGTTCAGGGGTTGACCGGGGAGCTGTTTTTT. This translates into CASSVQGLTGELFF.

The chain links TRBV5-1 to TRBJ2-5; TRBD2 might be the D (7 bases). The CDR3 covers 14 residues. V was shortened by 5 bases and J by 2 bases, with 13 bases between the two germline ends. Germline CDR1 SGHRS, CDR2 YFSETQ. CDR3 amino acids: CASRYGGPQETQYF. DNA of the CDR3: TGCGCCAGCAGGTACGGGGGGCCGCAAGAGACCCAGTACTTC.

V gene TRBV18 combines with J gene TRBJ2-7, with 10 positions matching TRBD2. The germline gives CDR1 KGHSH, CDR2 LQKENI. The J segment lost 5 bases and the V segment lost 2 bases, leaving 3 bases of the junction unmatched. The CDR3 consists of 14 residues. CDR3 in DNA: TGTGCCAGCTCACCAGCTAGCGGGGGCCACGAGCAGTACGTC. Translation: CASSPASGGHEQYV.

In its sample, this clone was seen once. V gene TRBV5-8 combines with J gene TRBJ2-1; 10 nucleotides match TRBD2. Per germline, CDR1 SGHTS and CDR2 YDEGEE. This CDR3 contains 15 residues. V lost 0 bases, J lost 6 bases, and 3 bases stayed unmatched. The CDR3 here is CASSLVPSGSNEQFF. The CDR3 DNA reads as TGTGCCAGCAGCTTGGTACCTAGCGGGAGCAATGAGCAGTTCTTC.

The rearrangement joins TRBV5-6 to TRBJ1-2; 10 bases map to TRBD1. Trimming removed 5 bases from V and 6 bases from J; junction bases left unmatched: 4. This CDR3 contains 13 residues. The V gene's germline CDR1 is SGHDT and CDR2 YYEEEE. Here the CDR3 DNA reads TGTGCCAGCAGTACCGGACAGGGGGATGGCTACACCTTC. This codes for CASSTGQGDGYTF.

The chain employs TRBV9 and TRBJ2-1, with a weak D call TRBD1 (6 bases). The CDR3 runs to 14 residues. CDR1 SGDLS and CDR2 YYNGEE come from the germline V gene. Trimming pared 4 bases from V and 9 bases from J, leaving 17 bases between. CDR3 sequence reads: CASSLDLGTPEQFF. CDR3 bases: TGTGCCAGCAGCCTCGACCTGGGGACACCTGAGCAGTTCTTC.

The CDR3 protein is CAWSVHGGVLEAFF. Here the CDR3 DNA reads TGTGCCTGGAGTGTACACGGGGGAGTCTTGGAAGCTTTCTTT. The chain employs TRBV30 and TRBJ1-1, with a weak D call TRBD1 (5 bases). The germline V gene has CDR1 GTSNPN and CDR2 SVGIG (reference sequence). The CDR3 runs 14 residues. Trimming removed 0 bases from V and 8 bases from J, with 16 bases in between.

The chain uses TRBV10-3 and TRBJ1-1; unclear D gene. Germline assignment: CDR1 ENHRY and CDR2 SYGVKD. The CDR3 runs to 14 residues. V was shortened by 0 bases and J by 4 bases, with 9 bases between the two germline ends. The CDR3 loop reads CAISESIVVTEAFF. DNA for the CDR3: TGTGCCATCAGTGAGTCGATAGTGGTCACTGAAGCTTTCTTT.

This rearrangement joins TRBV6-5 to TRBJ2-1; 8 positions match TRBD2. V lost 4 bases and J lost 8; bases outside the gene matches: 10. CDR3 length: 15 residues. Germline V CDR1 and CDR2: MNHEY, SVGAGI. CDR3 sequence: CASSLTGGPMDEQFF. For the CDR3, the DNA is TGTGCCAGCAGTTTAACGGGGGGGCCCATGGATGAGCAGTTCTTC.

The chain carries TRBV30 and TRBJ2-3, with D uncertain. Germline V gene lookup returns CDR1 GTSNPN and CDR2 SVGIG (reference sequence). The length of the CDR3 is 12 residues. The V and J ends lost 2 bases and 6 bases respectively, with 9 bases between them. The CDR3 reads CAWSTLRDTQYF. The CDR3 DNA reads TGTGCCTGGAGTACGCTTCGGGATACGCAGTATTTT.

J is TRBJ2-2 and V is TRBV2; 7 nucleotides line up with TRBD1. This CDR3 spans 14 amino acids. From germline, CDR1 is SNHLY and CDR2 FYNNEI. After removal of 7 bases from V and 2 bases from J, the junction contained 4 bases not matched to a gene. CDR3 in amino acids: CASKRGQNTGELFF. CDR3 sequence (DNA): TGTGCCAGCAAGAGGGGGCAAAACACCGGGGAGCTGTTTTTT.

This rearrangement joins TRBV6-5 to TRBJ1-4, with 7 positions matching TRBD1. After removal of 2 bases from V and 8 bases from J, the junction contained 8 bases not matched to a gene. Germline CDR1 is MNHEY and CDR2 is SVGAGI. The CDR3 is 15 amino acids. The CDR3 sequence: CASSYTRQGREKLFF. The CDR3, as DNA: TGTGCCAGCAGTTACACGCGACAGGGTCGAGAAAAACTGTTTTTT.

The chain carries TRBV4-1 and TRBJ2-3; 9 bases are a match to TRBD2. In germline, CDR1 is MGHRA, CDR2 YSYEKL. The CDR3 has 19 residues. J gave up 3 bases and V 0 bases, and 13 bases lay outside the gene matches. The CDR3 nucleotides read TGCGCCAGCAGCCAAGATGGAGGGAGCGGGGGGTCGAGAACAGATACGCAGTATTTT. Residues: CASSQDGGSGGSRTDTQYF.

This sequence joins TRBV5-8 and TRBJ1-6; D may be TRBD1 (5 bases). The CDR3 sequence is 13 residues long. The V gene's germline CDR1 is SGHTS and CDR2 YDEGEE. V lost 9 bases, J lost 0 bases, and 7 bases lay in between. CDR3 residues: CATGSSYNSPLHF. CDR3 bases: TGTGCCACAGGGTCCTCCTATAATTCACCCCTCCACTTT.

The rearrangement links TRBV5-1 to TRBJ2-4; TRBD2 matches at 8 bases. Germline assignment: CDR1 SGHRS and CDR2 YFSETQ. Losses at the gene ends were 4 bases for V and 8 bases for J; bases not matched to a gene: 8. The CDR3 consists of 14 residues. For the CDR3, the DNA is TGCGCCAGCAGCCCTGAGTCGGGAGGGGACATTCAGTACTTC. This sequence encodes CASSPESGGDIQYF.

The chain combines TRBV28 with TRBJ1-1, with TRBD1 as a possible D gene (5 bases). The germline gives CDR1 MDHEN, CDR2 SYDVKM. V was clipped by 3 bases and J by 8 bases, with 10 bases between them. CDR3 size: 12 residues. The CDR3 nucleotides read TGTGCCAGCAGTTTCGGGGGGGGAGAAGCTTTCTTT. Protein sequence: CASSFGGGEAFF.

The genes are TRBV11-2 and TRBJ1-2; 9 nucleotides agree with TRBD1. Per the germline V gene, CDR1 is SGHAT and CDR2 is FQNNGV. This CDR3 has 16 residues. V was pared by 7 bases and J by 4 bases, with 13 bases of the junction left unmatched. CDR3 sequence (DNA): TGTGCCAGCAAGGGACAGGGTGCGATTAAGGCCTATGGCTACACCTTC. It translates to CASKGQGAIKAYGYTF.

The V gene is TRBV30, the J gene TRBJ1-2; D is perhaps TRBD1 (5 bases). V shed 2 bases and J shed 4 bases, with 8 bases lying between them. Germline CDR1 is GTSNPN and CDR2 is SVGIG (reference sequence). The CDR3 contains 12 residues. CDR3 residues: CAWSYRSYGYTF. DNA for the CDR3: TGTGCCTGGAGTTACAGGAGCTATGGCTACACCTTC.

The rearrangement links TRBV7-9 to TRBJ1-2, with a weak D call TRBD1 (6 bases). Trimming took off 1 base at V and 8 bases at J, with 14 bases between the two ends. This CDR3 is 14 amino acids long. In germline, CDR1 is SEHNR, CDR2 FQNEAQ (reference sequence). The CDR3 is CASSLDRAVSGYTF. For the CDR3, the DNA is TGTGCCAGCAGCTTAGACAGGGCTGTCTCCGGCTACACCTTC.

The chain recombines TRBV7-2 with TRBJ2-7, with D perhaps TRBD1 (6 bases). The V end was cut by 3 bases, the J end by 1 base, with 7 bases between. The CDR3 has 13 amino acids. Germline CDR1 SGHTA, CDR2 FQGNSA. CDR3 DNA sequence: TGTGCCAGCAGCTTTGACAGGTCCTACGAGCAGTACTTC. Protein sequence: CASSFDRSYEQYF. Full variable domain (outside the CDR3, taken from reference TRBV7-2 and TRBJ2-7): GAGVSQSPSNKVTEKGKDVELRCDPISGHTALYWYRQSLGQGLEFLIYFQGNSAPDKSGLPSDRFSAERTGGSVSTLTIQRTQQEDSAVYLCASSFDRSYEQYFGPGTRLTVT.

V and J are TRBV5-1 and TRBJ2-5; 7 bases fit TRBD1. The J call may be incorrect, as the DNA end agrees better with TRBJ2-7. Germline CDR1 reads SGHRS; CDR2 reads YFSETQ. The CDR3 is 13 residues long. The CDR3 nucleotides are TGCGCCAGCAGCGACAGGGTGATCTACGAGCAGTACTTC. Translating gives CASSDRVIYEQYF.

This chain connects TRBV2 to TRBJ2-7, with 8 bases that match TRBD1. The J segment lost 1 base and the V segment lost 3 bases, leaving 5 bases of the junction unmatched. The CDR3 has 15 amino acids. Germline CDR1 SNHLY, CDR2 FYNNEI. The CDR3 sequence: CASSDPRDRSYEQYF. CDR3 bases: TGTGCCAGCAGTGACCCTCGGGACAGGTCCTACGAGCAGTACTTC.

This chain uses TRBV6-1 with TRBJ1-1; perhaps TRBD1 as D (5 bases). Trimming stripped 8 bases from V and 2 bases from J, with 12 bases between. Germline CDR1 reads MNHNS; CDR2 reads SASEGT. This CDR3 is built from 13 residues. As DNA, the CDR3 is TGTGCCAGCTCCGGGACTGAAAACACTGAAGCTTTCTTT. Amino acid sequence: CASSGTENTEAFF.

The chain employs TRBV10-3 and TRBJ1-6, with 7 positions matching TRBD1. Losses at the gene ends were 6 bases for V and 0 bases for J; bases not matched to a gene: 5. Germline values: CDR1 ENHRY, CDR2 SYGVKD. The CDR3 runs 16 residues. The CDR3 spells CAISGTESSYNSPLHF. The DNA of the CDR3 is TGTGCCATCAGCGGGACAGAAAGCTCCTATAATTCACCCCTCCACTTT.